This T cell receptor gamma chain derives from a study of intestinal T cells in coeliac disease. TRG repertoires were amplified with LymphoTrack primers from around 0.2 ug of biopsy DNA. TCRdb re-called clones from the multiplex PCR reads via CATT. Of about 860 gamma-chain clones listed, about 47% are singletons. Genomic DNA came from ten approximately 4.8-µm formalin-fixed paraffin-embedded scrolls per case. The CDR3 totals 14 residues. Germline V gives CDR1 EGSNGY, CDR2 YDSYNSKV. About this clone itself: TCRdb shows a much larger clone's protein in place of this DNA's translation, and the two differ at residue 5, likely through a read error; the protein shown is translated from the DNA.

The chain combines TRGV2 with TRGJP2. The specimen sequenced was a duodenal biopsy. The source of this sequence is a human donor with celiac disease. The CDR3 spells CATWNGCSDWIKTF. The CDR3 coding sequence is TGTGCCACCTGGAACGGTTGTAGTGATTGGATCAAGACGTTT.